This note documents a single T cell receptor (beta chain) sequence. Its antigen remains unknown. The CDR3 is made up of 13 amino acids. Looked up from germline, CDR1 is MRHNA and CDR2 is SNTAGT. This sample was taken from a study of monozygotic twins with inflammatory bowel disease. Study-level findings and limits: Patient repertoires may carry noise from differing immunosuppressive treatments.

cDNA synthesis was performed in eight separate reactions for each sample. Template switching introduced UMIs that contain a 6-nucleotide sample barcode. TCRdb re-called the 5' RACE reads; every CDR3 protein appears as one record, without DNA. This listing includes approximately 400,000 distinct CDR3 sequences. The TCR comes from a human donor with ulcerative colitis or Crohn's disease, or a healthy co-twin of an affected twin (not recorded which). Sequencing was performed on blood. This sequence joins TRBV6-4 and TRBJ1-5; TCRdb designates TRBD1, a call that cannot be tested without DNA. This CDR3 reads CASSRELGQPQHF.